Presented here are 25 T cell receptor beta chains from one specimen sequenced in a study of blood T cell repertoires in COVID-19. Repertoires were generated with immunoSEQ multiplex PCR, while TCRdb's copy carries only in-frame clones and drops some. The sample carries more than 100,000 clones, 65% to 90% recorded once. Sequencing input: peripheral blood. The receptors shown here come from a woman aged 60-70 years with active or convalescent COVID-19.

This chain links TRBV5-5 with TRBJ1-3; 7 bases fit TRBD1. The CDR3 is made up of 17 amino acids. Germline-derived CDR1 and CDR2 are SGHKS and YYEKEE (reference sequence). V gave up 4 bases and J gave up 4 bases; unmatched junction bases: 14. CDR3: CASSRFDQGDFGNTIYF. CDR3 bases: TGTGCCAGCAGCCGGTTCGACCAGGGGGACTTCGGAAACACCATATATTTT.

This clone is medium-sized (0.01 to 0.1%) in the sample. The chain combines TRBV4-3 with TRBJ2-2; tentative D call: TRBD2 (6 bases). The CDR3 extends over 17 amino acids. V gave up 4 bases and J gave up 4 bases, with 19 bases separating them. Germline CDR1 is LGHNA and CDR2 is YSLEER. As DNA, the CDR3 is TGCGCCAGCAGCCGGGGACTGGGTGAGGCGGGCACCGGGGAGCTGTTTTTT. This gives the protein CASSRGLGEAGTGELFF.

This CDR3 reads CASSPLAGGPPSTGELFF. The CDR3 DNA reads as TGTGCCAGCAGCCCACTAGCGGGAGGGCCGCCTAGCACCGGGGAGCTGTTTTTT. The chain has TRBV27 and TRBJ2-2; the match to TRBD2 covers 13 bases. The CDR3 sequence is 18 residues long. Germline V gene data show CDR1 as MNHEY and CDR2 as SMNVEV (reference sequence). V shed 6 bases and J 4 bases; nucleotides not matched to a gene: 11.

This chain joins TRBV19 and TRBJ2-3, with D possibly being TRBD2 (5 bases). This CDR3 has 17 residues. CDR1 is LNHDA and CDR2 is SQIVND in the germline V gene (reference sequence). V dropped 2 bases and J dropped 1 base, with 16 bases sitting between them. CDR3 sequence (DNA): TGTGCCAGTAGTATAATCGGACTCTCACTTCGCACAGATACGCAGTATTTT. As protein: CASSIIGLSLRTDTQYF. The full variable domain, with the rest looked up from reference TRBV19 and TRBJ2-3, is DGGITQSPKYLFRKEGQNVTLSCEQNLNHDAMYWYRQDPGQGLRLIYYSQIVNDFQKGDIAEGYSVSREKKESFPLTVTSAQKNPTAFYLCASSIIGLSLRTDTQYFGPGTRLTVL.

As concerns this clone: Other nucleotide sequences in the sample specify the same CDR3. The chain recombines TRBV5-1 with TRBJ2-3, with a possible D match to TRBD1 (6 bases). V lost 4 bases and J lost 1, with 10 bases in between. This CDR3 spans 14 amino acids. Per the germline V gene, CDR1 is SGHRS and CDR2 is YFSETQ. CDR3 sequence: CASSLRQGTDTQYF. CDR3 coding DNA: TGCGCCAGCAGCCTTCGACAGGGCACAGATACGCAGTATTTT.

V is TRBV24-1 and J is TRBJ2-3; TRBD1 is a possible D gene (6 bases). Germline lookup yields CDR1 KGHDR and CDR2 SFDVKD. Trimming took off 4 bases at V and 2 bases at J, with 6 bases between the two ends. The length of the CDR3 is 13 residues. This chain's CDR3 is CATSEGATDTQYF. CDR3 nucleotide sequence: TGTGCCACCAGTGAGGGGGCCACAGATACGCAGTATTTT.

The chain couples TRBV10-2 to TRBJ2-7; D perhaps matches TRBD1 (5 bases). Germline loops: CDR1 WSHSY, CDR2 SAAADI. There are 14 residues in the CDR3. The V end lost 10 bases, the J end lost 0 bases, and 16 bases lay between the germline ends. CDR3 nucleotide sequence: TGCGCCATCTTCCCAAAGACAGCCTCCTACGAGCAGTACGTC. Protein sequence: CAIFPKTASYEQYV.

This chain links TRBV7-2 with TRBJ2-7; 9 nucleotides match TRBD2. The CDR3 runs to 14 residues. V trimming: 3 bases; J trimming: 2 bases; junction bases outside the gene matches: 2. Per the germline V gene, CDR1 is SGHTA and CDR2 is FQGNSA. CDR3: CASSFLAGTYEQYF. CDR3 nucleotides: TGTGCCAGCAGCTTCCTAGCGGGGACCTACGAGCAGTACTTC.

The chain employs TRBV2 and TRBJ2-3; a possible D gene is TRBD1 (6 bases). Germline loops: CDR1 SNHLY, CDR2 FYNNEI. The CDR3 length is 15 residues. Deletions cut 5 bases from V and 1 base from J, with 13 bases between. Written as DNA, the CDR3 is TGTGCCAGCAGTCAACAGAGACAGGGCACAGATACGCAGTATTTT. This translates into CASSQQRQGTDTQYF.

The rearrangement uses TRBV4-3 and TRBJ2-7; 8 nucleotides match TRBD1. CDR3 size: 13 residues. CDR1 is LGHNA and CDR2 is YSLEER in the germline V gene. V trimming: 4 bases; J trimming: 2 bases; junction bases outside the gene matches: 1. Here the CDR3 DNA reads TGCGCCAGCAGCCGGGACAGGACCTACGAGCAGTACTTC. The encoded protein is CASSRDRTYEQYF.

This clone came up once. This chain joins TRBV13 and TRBJ2-6; 12 bases align to TRBD1. The ends lost 5 bases at V and 4 bases at J; junction bases unmatched: 12. The CDR3 covers 19 residues. CDR1 is PRHDT, CDR2 FYEKMQ, per germline (reference sequence). Here the CDR3 DNA reads TGTGCCAGCAGCCCCAGGGGGGGACAGGGGGCTTCAGGGGCCAACGTCCTGACTTTC. Protein sequence: CASSPRGGQGASGANVLTF.

The V call is TRBV11-3, the J call TRBJ2-1, with 9 bases aligning to TRBD2. CDR1 and CDR2 from the germline V gene are SGHNT and YENEEA. V lost 3 bases, J lost 4 bases, and 4 bases stayed unmatched. This CDR3 is built from 15 residues. This CDR3 is CASSLASGMYNEQFF. The CDR3, as DNA: TGTGCCAGCAGCTTGGCTAGCGGGATGTACAATGAGCAGTTCTTC. Using reference TRBV11-3 and TRBJ2-1 for the parts outside the CDR3, the full variable domain is EAGVVQSPRYKIIEKKQPVAFWCNPISGHNTLYWYLQNLGQGPELLIRYENEEAVDDSQLPKDRFSAERLKGVDSTLKIQPAELGDSAVYLCASSLASGMYNEQFFGPGTRLTVL.

This chain uses TRBV30 with TRBJ2-7; 9 positions match TRBD2. CDR3 length equals 17 residues. Germline CDR1 is GTSNPN and CDR2 is SVGIG (reference sequence). Trimming removed 2 bases from V and 1 base from J; junction bases left unmatched: 12. The CDR3 reads CAWSSYLTSGKSYEQYF. The CDR3 DNA is TGTGCCTGGAGTTCCTACCTGACTAGCGGAAAATCCTACGAGCAGTACTTC.

V usage is TRBV5-1 and J usage is TRBJ2-5, with TRBD1 as a possible D gene (5 bases). V was shortened by 2 bases and J by 0 bases, with 11 bases between the two germline ends. Germline CDR1 SGHRS, CDR2 YFSETQ. CDR3 length equals 15 residues. CDR3 in DNA: TGCGCCAGCAGCTTAGGTAGACAGAACCAAGAGACCCAGTACTTC. Protein product: CASSLGRQNQETQYF. Full variable domain (outside the CDR3, taken from reference TRBV5-1 and TRBJ2-5): KAGVTQTPRYLIKTRGQQVTLSCSPISGHRSVSWYQQTPGQGLQFLFEYFSETQRNKGNFPGRFSGRQFSNSRSEMNVSTLELGDSALYLCASSLGRQNQETQYFGPGTRLLVL.

The chain couples TRBV5-6 to TRBJ1-6; unclear D gene. Trimming shortened V by 0 bases and J by 3 bases, and 4 bases separated the two germline ends. Germline V gives CDR1 SGHDT, CDR2 YYEEEE. The CDR3 contains 14 residues. CDR3 in amino acids: CASSLAVYNSPLHF. The DNA for the CDR3 is TGTGCCAGCAGCTTGGCCGTCTATAATTCACCCCTCCACTTT.

The rearrangement links TRBV18 to TRBJ1-1; D might be TRBD1 (5 bases). Trimming took off 0 bases at V and 6 bases at J, with 14 bases between the two ends. Looked up from germline, CDR1 is KGHSH and CDR2 is LQKENI. This CDR3 comprises 15 residues. The CDR3 region has the DNA TGTGCCAGCTCACCACCGACGGGGGACCCGCCTGAAGCTTTCTTT. Protein product: CASSPPTGDPPEAFF. The variable domain in full, completed from reference TRBV18 and TRBJ1-1, reads NAGVMQNPRHLVRRRGQEARLRCSPMKGHSHVYWYRQLPEEGLKFMVYLQKENIIDESGMPKERFSAEFPKEGPSILRIQQVVRGDSAAYFCASSPPTGDPPEAFFGQGTRLTVV.

The chain couples TRBV19 to TRBJ2-7; D is uncertain. The germline gives CDR1 LNHDA, CDR2 SQIVND (reference sequence). The germline V and J ends were trimmed by 2 bases and 7 bases, with 9 bases remaining between them. CDR3 length: 12 residues. CDR3 DNA: TGTGCCAGTAGTATACCCTTCGAGGAGCAGTACTTC. Its translation: CASSIPFEEQYF. The complete variable domain, with remaining parts taken from reference TRBV19 and TRBJ2-7, reads DGGITQSPKYLFRKEGQNVTLSCEQNLNHDAMYWYRQDPGQGLRLIYYSQIVNDFQKGDIAEGYSVSREKKESFPLTVTSAQKNPTAFYLCASSIPFEEQYFGPGTRLTVT.

This chain joins TRBV5-1 and TRBJ1-1, with 10 bases that match TRBD1. Germline values: CDR1 SGHRS, CDR2 YFSETQ. J gave up 5 bases and V 3 bases, and 4 bases lay outside the gene matches. This CDR3 region has 14 residues. CDR3 DNA: TGCGCCAGCAGCTCGGACAGGGGGAGGACTGAAGCTTTCTTT. Protein sequence: CASSSDRGRTEAFF.

The chain joins TRBV6-5 to TRBJ1-5; weak D call: TRBD1 (6 bases). Trimming shortened V by 6 bases and J by 7 bases, and 19 bases separated the two germline ends. This CDR3 spans 15 amino acids. CDR1 is MNHEY, CDR2 SVGAGI, per germline. This CDR3 reads CASSRTDSRTQPQHF. CDR3 sequence (DNA): TGTGCCAGCAGCAGGACGGACAGCCGGACCCAGCCCCAGCATTTT.

Worth noting for this clone: This CDR3 is also generated by other DNA sequences in the sample. The V gene is TRBV28, the J gene TRBJ1-2, with D tentatively TRBD1 (5 bases). Trimming removed 3 bases at V and 4 bases at J, with 9 bases between. This CDR3 has 13 amino acids. The V gene's germline CDR1 is MDHEN and CDR2 SYDVKM. CDR3 DNA sequence: TGTGCCAGCAGTTTGGGCCAGGGCTATGGCTACACCTTC. Translated: CASSLGQGYGYTF.

The chain is built from TRBV7-3 and TRBJ2-3, with D perhaps TRBD2 (6 bases). The V gene lost 1 base and the J gene lost 0 bases, with 8 bases spanning the gap. CDR3 length: 15 residues. The germline V gene has CDR1 SGHTA and CDR2 FQGTGA. The DNA of the CDR3 is TGTGCCAGCAGCTTAATAGCGGTGAGCACAGATACGCAGTATTTT. This translates into CASSLIAVSTDTQYF.

This chain connects TRBV28 to TRBJ1-1; no definite D call. The length of the CDR3 is 13 residues. CDR1 is MDHEN, CDR2 SYDVKM, per germline. Trimming left V 4 bases short and J 11 bases short, with 17 bases between. CDR3: CASSSTVPKDAFF. CDR3 sequence (DNA): TGTGCCAGCAGTTCTACAGTACCCAAAGATGCTTTCTTT.

The J gene is TRBJ2-3, the V gene TRBV19, with a weak D call TRBD2 (8 bases). Germline CDR1 and CDR2: LNHDA and SQIVND (reference sequence). This CDR3 is built from 16 residues. V dropped 5 bases and J dropped 3 bases, with 18 bases sitting between them. This CDR3 reads CASSPSGGGGTDTQYF. The CDR3 DNA sequence: TGTGCCAGTAGTCCCTCGGGAGGGGGCGGGACAGATACGCAGTATTTT.

J is TRBJ1-6 and V is TRBV28; 9 bases agree with TRBD1. From germline, CDR1 is MDHEN and CDR2 SYDVKM. The CDR3 runs to 16 residues. With V trimmed by 6 bases and J by 11 bases, 14 bases remained unmatched. The CDR3 nucleotides are TGTGCCAGCAGCCATTCCAACAGGGGGCAGGGCCCACCCCTCCACTTT. The encoded protein is CASSHSNRGQGPPLHF.

The genes are TRBV6-5 and TRBJ2-1, with TRBD2 as a possible D gene (5 bases). The V gene's germline CDR1 is MNHEY and CDR2 SVGAGI. Deletions cut 6 bases from V and 2 bases from J, with 11 bases between. The CDR3 is 14 residues long. As DNA, the CDR3 is TGTGCCAGCAGAGGTGAGGGAGCCTACAATGAGCAGTTCTTC. Protein product: CASRGEGAYNEQFF.